This record covers a single T cell receptor (beta chain). Its matching antigen is unknown. The method was immunoSEQ multiplex PCR; TCRdb's version includes in-frame clones alone and lacks a portion of them. The sample shows roughly 80,000 clones, roughly 90% of them seen only once. The sample originates from a study of OX40 agonist ivuxolimab in advanced cancers. Across the study: Head and neck, renal cell, melanoma or hepatocellular carcinoma were the cancers that dose-escalation patients had.

Study results and limitations: Clones of CD4+ and CD8+ blood T cells grew by week 6 at doses of 0.1 to 3.0 mg/kg. More expanded clones were found, on average, in CD8+ than in CD4+ T cells. Partial responders dosed at 0.1-3.0 mg/kg displayed clonal expansion ranking among the lowest.

With 1 base clipped from V and 7 bases from J, the junction kept 6 bases outside the gene matches. CDR3 size: 15 residues. Germline CDR1 and CDR2: SGHNT and YENEEA. The chain links TRBV11-3 to TRBJ2-1, with 8 bases matching TRBD2. This material consisted of CD4+ or CD8+ T cells sorted from blood, taken in a trial of the OX40 agonist ivuxolimab. The receptor's source is an adult with an advanced solid tumor such as melanoma, head and neck, liver or kidney cancer. This CDR3 reads CASSLGGTRANEQFF. CDR3 nucleotide sequence: TGTGCCAGCAGCTTAGGTGGGACTAGGGCAAATGAGCAGTTCTTC.